The 28 T cell receptor beta chains listed next were all sequenced from one sample in a study of vaccination and CD4 T cells after COVID-19. Cultured CD4+ T-cell DNA underwent Oncomine TCR Beta short-read sequencing. TCRdb itself ran the PCR reads through MiXCR, one entry per CDR3 protein. The sample consists of about 15,000 distinct CDR3 sequences, about 38% of them appearing once. The antigens for these receptors are not known. The treatment denotes: approximately nine-day PBMC culture with coronavirus spike peptide pools or control peptides (ViraFEST assay). The sequenced sample consisted of cultured CD4+ T cells from blood. The receptors stem from a human donor with COVID-19.

This sequence joins TRBV19 and TRBJ1-1; the match to TRBD1 covers 8 bases. This CDR3 spans 14 amino acids. After removal of 10 bases from V and 3 bases from J, the junction contained 10 bases not matched to a gene. The germline V gene encodes CDR1 LNHDA and CDR2 SQIVND (reference sequence). DNA for the CDR3: TGTGCCACTAAACCAGGGGGCGCGTACACTGAAGCTTTCTTT. Translating gives CATKPGGAYTEAFF. Full variable domain (rest looked up from reference TRBV19 and TRBJ1-1): DGGITQSPKYLFRKEGQNVTLSCEQNLNHDAMYWYRQDPGQGLRLIYYSQIVNDFQKGDIAEGYSVSREKKESFPLTVTSAQKNPTAFYLCATKPGGAYTEAFFGQGTRLTVV.

This clonotype appeared a few times. The CDR3 sequence: CASSRRGETQYF. For the CDR3, the DNA is TGTGCCAGCAGTCGAAGGGGAGAGACCCAGTACTTC. The chain recombines TRBV7-2 with TRBJ2-5; maybe TRBD1 (5 bases). The CDR3 spans 12 residues. Looked up from germline, CDR1 is SGHTA and CDR2 is FQGNSA. Trimming took 6 bases from V and 4 from J, leaving 9 bases between them.

The chain recombines TRBV4-1 with TRBJ1-6, with 9 nucleotides matching TRBD1. Germline assignment: CDR1 MGHRA and CDR2 YSYEKL. The length of the CDR3 is 20 residues. With V trimmed by 1 base and J by 0 bases, 10 bases remained unmatched. CDR3 protein: CASSQATGGRGSSYNSPLHF. CDR3 in DNA: TGCGCCAGCAGCCAAGCCACAGGGGGCCGCGGGAGCTCCTATAATTCACCCCTCCACTTT.

This clonotype is medium-sized. The chain recombines TRBV2 with TRBJ2-2, with a possible D match to TRBD1 (5 bases). The CDR3 is 14 residues long. V lost 8 bases to trimming and J lost 1 base, with 11 bases between them. In germline, CDR1 is SNHLY, CDR2 FYNNEI. The CDR3 protein is CASLGQRNTGELFF. CDR3 nucleotide sequence: TGTGCCAGCCTGGGGCAGAGGAACACCGGGGAGCTGTTTTTT.

The V gene is TRBV6-1, the J gene TRBJ2-1, with 13 bases that match TRBD2. The J segment lost 4 bases and the V segment lost 6 bases, leaving 9 bases of the junction unmatched. The CDR3 totals 17 residues. The germline gives CDR1 MNHNS, CDR2 SASEGT. CDR3 region: CASSRTSGGRGYNEQFF. The CDR3 DNA sequence: TGTGCCAGCAGCAGGACTAGCGGGGGCCGAGGGTACAATGAGCAGTTCTTC.

This clonotype has a handful of counts. The chain uses TRBV11-3 and TRBJ1-1; D perhaps matches TRBD1 (5 bases). The CDR3 loop spans 14 amino acids. Germline V gene sequence: CDR1 SGHNT, CDR2 YENEEA. V lost 2 bases, J lost 1 base, and 8 bases lay in between. The CDR3 sequence is CASSLQGENTEAFF. The DNA for the CDR3 is TGTGCCAGCAGCTTACAAGGGGAGAACACTGAAGCTTTCTTT.

This clonotype has more than one count but fewer than ten. The chain is built from TRBV20-1 and TRBJ1-1; tentatively, D is TRBD1 (5 bases). Germline V gives CDR1 DFQATT, CDR2 SNEGSKA (reference sequence). The CDR3 covers 14 residues. V was shortened by 3 bases and J by 1 base, with 12 bases between the two germline ends. This chain's CDR3 is CSARGPAENTEAFF. The DNA of the CDR3 is TGCAGTGCTAGGGGGCCGGCAGAGAACACTGAAGCTTTCTTT.

This clonotype has only a few counts. This sequence joins TRBV27 and TRBJ1-2; D uncertain. This CDR3 has 16 amino acids. V lost 4 bases, J lost 4 bases, and 19 bases lay in between. CDR1 is MNHEY and CDR2 is SMNVEV in the germline V gene (reference sequence). The CDR3 nucleotides read TGTGCCAGCAGTTCGTTTTTTCGGGATCTCGCCTATGGCTACACCTTC. Translating it yields CASSSFFRDLAYGYTF.

V usage is TRBV28 and J usage is TRBJ1-3; 9 nucleotides agree with TRBD1. J was trimmed by 4 bases and V by 4 bases; bases with no gene match: 8. This CDR3 is built from 16 residues. Germline-derived CDR1 and CDR2 are MDHEN and SYDVKM. CDR3 sequence: CASSSTGGAGGNTIYF. CDR3 coding DNA: TGTGCCAGCAGTTCTACAGGGGGCGCGGGAGGAAACACCATATATTTT.

In its sample, this clonotype was seen a few times. V and J are TRBV2 and TRBJ1-2, with a tentative D call TRBD1 (5 bases). Germline loops: CDR1 SNHLY, CDR2 FYNNEI. V was cut by 5 bases and J by 2 bases, with 12 bases left in between. This CDR3 is 14 amino acids long. The CDR3 is CASSMTEKNYGYTF. CDR3 sequence (DNA): TGTGCCAGCAGTATGACAGAAAAGAACTATGGCTACACCTTC.

This rearrangement joins TRBV7-2 to TRBJ1-4; D is unclear. Germline values: CDR1 SGHTA, CDR2 FQGNSA. The V end was cut by 0 bases, the J end by 4 bases, with 15 bases between. This CDR3 is 17 amino acids long. CDR3: CASSLAASKWDNEKLFF. The CDR3, as DNA: TGTGCCAGCAGCTTAGCAGCGTCCAAATGGGATAATGAAAAACTGTTTTTT.

V is TRBV30 and J is TRBJ2-7; D gene unclear. V was clipped by 1 base and J by 3 bases, with 4 bases between them. Germline V gene lookup returns CDR1 GTSNPN and CDR2 SVGIG (reference sequence). The CDR3 is 11 amino acids. For the CDR3, the DNA is TGTGCCTGGAGTGACAGCTACGAGCAGTACTTC. Translated, it gives CAWSDSYEQYF.

The chain uses TRBV10-1 and TRBJ2-2, with TRBD2 identical over 7 bases. The V and J ends lost 5 bases and 3 bases, in that order; junction bases with no gene match: 6. The CDR3 totals 15 residues. Per the germline V gene, CDR1 is WNHNN and CDR2 is SYGVQD (reference sequence). The CDR3 here is CASSPGTTYTGELFF. The CDR3 nucleotides are TGCGCCAGCAGTCCCGGGACTACCTACACCGGGGAGCTGTTTTTT.

The chain links TRBV9 to TRBJ1-1, with 7 nucleotides matching TRBD1. This CDR3 is built from 15 residues. Unmatched junction bases numbered 4, after V lost 1 base and J lost 1 base. Germline-derived CDR1 and CDR2 are SGDLS and YYNGEE. The CDR3 region has the DNA TGTGCCAGCAGCGTACTGCCAGGGGGGAACACTGAAGCTTTCTTT. Its translation is CASSVLPGGNTEAFF.

This clonotype was detected a few times. The chain carries TRBV6-4 and TRBJ2-5; 8 positions agree with TRBD1. Germline trimming cut 9 bases from V and 1 base from J; bases unmatched to any gene: 4. The CDR3 totals 13 residues. The germline V gene encodes CDR1 MRHNA and CDR2 SNTAGT. The CDR3 region has the DNA TGTGCCAGGGCCAGGGGGCGCCAAGAGACCCAGTACTTC. Its translation is CARARGRQETQYF.

The V and J genes are TRBV7-2 and TRBJ2-3, with TRBD1 identical over 11 bases. CDR1 is SGHTA and CDR2 is FQGNSA in the germline V gene. Trimming cost V 5 bases and J 2 bases; bases outside gene matches: 21. CDR3 size: 21 residues. In nucleotides, the CDR3 is TGTGCCAGCAGCCTCCCCGACCCGGGACAGGGGGTGCCCCGATACACAGATACGCAGTATTTT. Translating it yields CASSLPDPGQGVPRYTDTQYF.

V usage is TRBV6-4 and J usage is TRBJ2-1; perhaps TRBD1 as D (6 bases). V lost 3 bases, J lost 9 bases, and 12 bases lay in between. CDR3 length equals 13 residues. CDR1 and CDR2 (germline): MRHNA, SNTAGT. The CDR3 loop is CASSETQGTEQFF. CDR3 DNA: TGTGCCAGCAGTGAAACTCAGGGGACTGAGCAGTTCTTC.

The chain joins TRBV7-6 to TRBJ2-5; TRBD1 might be the D (6 bases). The CDR3 spans 16 residues. The V and J ends lost 3 bases and 2 bases respectively, with 16 bases between them. Per germline, CDR1 SGHVS and CDR2 FNYEAQ. This chain's CDR3 is CASSFSGVGAQETQYF. Here the CDR3 DNA reads TGTGCCAGCAGCTTCTCAGGGGTGGGAGCACAAGAGACCCAGTACTTC. Filled out from reference TRBV7-6 and TRBJ2-5, the complete variable domain reads GAGVSQSPRYKVTKRGQDVALRCDPISGHVSLYWYRQALGQGPEFLTYFNYEAQQDKSGLPNDRFSAERPEGSISTLTIQRTEQRDSAMYRCASSFSGVGAQETQYFGPGTRLLVL.

The table lists this clonotype with a few counts. The chain uses TRBV7-2 and TRBJ2-7; 9 bases map to TRBD1. The length of the CDR3 is 16 residues. Trimming took 0 bases from V and 0 from J; bases not matched to a gene: 3. Germline lookup yields CDR1 SGHTA and CDR2 FQGNSA. CDR3 in DNA: TGTGCCAGCAGCTTAGCCGGACAGGGGAGCTCCTACGAGCAGTACTTC. Encoded protein: CASSLAGQGSSYEQYF. The complete variable domain, with remaining parts taken from reference TRBV7-2 and TRBJ2-7, reads GAGVSQSPSNKVTEKGKDVELRCDPISGHTALYWYRQSLGQGLEFLIYFQGNSAPDKSGLPSDRFSAERTGGSVSTLTIQRTQQEDSAVYLCASSLAGQGSSYEQYFGPGTRLTVT.

This chain connects TRBV7-6 to TRBJ1-1; perhaps TRBD1 as D (6 bases). Trimming left V 5 bases short and J 3 bases short, with 13 bases between. This CDR3 is built from 14 residues. Germline assignment: CDR1 SGHVS and CDR2 FNYEAQ. DNA for the CDR3: TGTGCCAGCAGCCAGGGGTTCGGTTACACTGAAGCTTTCTTT. Translating it yields CASSQGFGYTEAFF.

This sequence joins TRBV7-9 and TRBJ2-7, with D perhaps matching TRBD2 (6 bases). Germline CDR1 SEHNR, CDR2 FQNEAQ (reference sequence). Trimming removed 1 base from V and 7 bases from J, with 11 bases in between. This CDR3 has 13 residues. CDR3 coding DNA: TGTGCCAGCAGCTTAGGGGCCCGGGGGGAGCAGTACTTC. Protein: CASSLGARGEQYF.

This clonotype was picked up a small number of times. The V gene is TRBV20-1, the J gene TRBJ2-4, with 8 positions matching TRBD2. The CDR3 is 16 amino acids. Germline assignment: CDR1 DFQATT and CDR2 SNEGSKA (reference sequence). The junction had 7 bases not matched to a gene; V was cut back by 2 bases and J by 1 base. CDR3 bases: TGCAGTGCTAGAAATAGCGGGGCTGGGGCCAAAAACATTCAGTACTTC. It specifies CSARNSGAGAKNIQYF.

The genes are TRBV20-1 and TRBJ2-5; D is perhaps TRBD2 (6 bases). V lost 6 bases and J 4 bases, leaving 15 bases between the germline ends. CDR1 is DFQATT and CDR2 is SNEGSKA in the germline V gene (reference sequence). The CDR3 loop spans 13 amino acids. The CDR3 region has the DNA TGCAGTGCCCCCCGGCAGGGAGGAGAGACCCAGTACTTC. Its translation is CSAPRQGGETQYF.

This clonotype was seen more than once but under ten times. J is TRBJ2-5 and V is TRBV10-3; 8 bases align to TRBD2. Germline-derived CDR1 and CDR2 are ENHRY and SYGVKD. This CDR3 has 15 amino acids. Trimming removed 11 bases from V and 1 base from J; junction bases left unmatched: 12. CDR3 loop: CAAAGRGESQETQYF. CDR3 nucleotide sequence: TGTGCCGCCGCGGGGCGGGGGGAATCCCAAGAGACCCAGTACTTC.

This chain joins TRBV28 and TRBJ2-3, with a tentative D call TRBD1 (6 bases). CDR1 and CDR2 from the germline V gene are MDHEN and SYDVKM. V was shortened by 8 bases and J by 1 base, with 19 bases between the two germline ends. The CDR3 spans 16 residues. CDR3 amino acids: CASASTPGARTDTQYF. Here the CDR3 DNA reads TGTGCCAGCGCCTCGACGCCAGGGGCTCGCACAGATACGCAGTATTTT.

The chain combines TRBV28 with TRBJ1-6, with D maybe TRBD1 (5 bases). The ends were cut back, 5 bases at V and 3 bases at J, with 14 bases in the middle. Germline V CDR1 and CDR2: MDHEN, SYDVKM. The CDR3 is 16 amino acids. CDR3 sequence: CASSAQGRGYNSPLHF. The CDR3 DNA follows: TGTGCCAGCAGTGCGCAGGGTAGGGGCTATAATTCACCCCTCCACTTT.

In this sample, this clonotype turned up a few times. CDR3 loop: CATSRGTDQQETQYF. For the CDR3, the DNA is TGTGCCACCAGCAGGGGGACAGATCAACAAGAGACCCAGTACTTC. The chain couples TRBV15 to TRBJ2-5; 7 bases are a match to TRBD1. This CDR3 has 15 amino acids. The germline V gene has CDR1 LNHNV and CDR2 YYDKDF (reference sequence). V lost 3 bases and J lost 2; bases outside the gene matches: 6.

This clonotype has a handful of counts. The chain combines TRBV2 with TRBJ1-2, with D possibly being TRBD1 (6 bases). V was shortened by 6 bases and J by 5 bases, with 13 bases between the two germline ends. The CDR3 is 13 residues long. Germline CDR1 and CDR2: SNHLY and FYNNEI. In nucleotides, the CDR3 is TGTGCCAGCAGCGCCACAGGGAGGTATGGCTACACCTTC. Its translation is CASSATGRYGYTF.